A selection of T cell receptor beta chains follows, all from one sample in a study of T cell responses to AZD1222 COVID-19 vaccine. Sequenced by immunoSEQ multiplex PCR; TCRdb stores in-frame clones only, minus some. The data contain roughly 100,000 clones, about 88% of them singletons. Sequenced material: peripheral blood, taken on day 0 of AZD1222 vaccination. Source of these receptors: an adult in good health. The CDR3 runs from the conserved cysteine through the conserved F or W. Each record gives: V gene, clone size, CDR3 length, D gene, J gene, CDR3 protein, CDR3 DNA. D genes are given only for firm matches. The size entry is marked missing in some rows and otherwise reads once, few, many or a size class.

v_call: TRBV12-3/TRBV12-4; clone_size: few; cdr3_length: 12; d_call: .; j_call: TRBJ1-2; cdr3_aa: CASSSGAGGYTF; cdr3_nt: TGTGCCAGCAGTTCGGGGGCTGGGGGCTACACCTTC
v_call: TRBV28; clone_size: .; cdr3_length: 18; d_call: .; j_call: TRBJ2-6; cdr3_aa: CASSGYPSTDSGANVLTF; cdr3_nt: TGTGCCAGCAGCGGATACCCTTCGACAGACTCTGGGGCCAACGTCCTGACTTTC
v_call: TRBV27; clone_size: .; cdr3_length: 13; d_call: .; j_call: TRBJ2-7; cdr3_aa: CASRALRAYEQYF; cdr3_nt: TGTGCCAGCAGGGCACTCCGAGCCTACGAGCAGTACTTC
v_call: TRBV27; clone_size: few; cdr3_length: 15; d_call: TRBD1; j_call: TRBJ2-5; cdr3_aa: CASSLSGTVTETQYF; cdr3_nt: TGTGCCAGCAGTTTATCCGGGACAGTTACAGAGACCCAGTACTTC
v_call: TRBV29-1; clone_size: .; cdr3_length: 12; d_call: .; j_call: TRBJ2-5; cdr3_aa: CSVTRGQETQYF; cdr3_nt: TGCAGCGTGACCAGGGGACAAGAGACCCAGTACTTC
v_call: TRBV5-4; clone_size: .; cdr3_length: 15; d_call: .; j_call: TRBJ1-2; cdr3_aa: CASSTGLGRDYGYTF; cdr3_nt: TGTGCCAGCAGCACCGGACTGGGACGGGACTATGGCTACACCTTC
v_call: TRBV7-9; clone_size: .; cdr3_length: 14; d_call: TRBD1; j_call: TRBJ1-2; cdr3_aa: CASSFNTGAAGYTF; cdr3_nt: TGTGCCAGCAGCTTTAATACAGGGGCAGCTGGCTACACCTTC
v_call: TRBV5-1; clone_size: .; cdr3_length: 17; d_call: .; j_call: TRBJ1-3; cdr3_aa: CASSLLGQTSSGNTIYF; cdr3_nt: TGCGCCAGCAGCTTGCTGGGGCAGACGAGCTCTGGAAACACCATATATTTT
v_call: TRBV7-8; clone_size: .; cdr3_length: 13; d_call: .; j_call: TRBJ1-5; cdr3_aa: CASSPSGQQPQHF; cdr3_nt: TGTGCCAGCAGCCCCTCAGGTCAGCAGCCCCAGCATTTT
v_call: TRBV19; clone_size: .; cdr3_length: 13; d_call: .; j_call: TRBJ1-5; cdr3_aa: CASNVQLNQPQHF; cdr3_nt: TGTGCCAGTAACGTACAGTTAAATCAGCCCCAGCATTTT
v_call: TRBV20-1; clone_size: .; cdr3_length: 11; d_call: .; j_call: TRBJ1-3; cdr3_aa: CSAGDVNTIYF; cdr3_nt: TGCAGTGCTGGAGACGTAAACACCATATATTTT
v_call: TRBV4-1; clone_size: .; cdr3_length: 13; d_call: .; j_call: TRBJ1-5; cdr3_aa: CASSLERDQPQHF; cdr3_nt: TGCGCCAGCAGCCTAGAGAGGGATCAGCCCCAGCATTTT
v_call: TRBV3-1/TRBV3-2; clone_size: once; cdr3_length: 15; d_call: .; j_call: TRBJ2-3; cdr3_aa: CASSRLSGGKDTQYF; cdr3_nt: TGTGCCAGCAGCCGGTTGTCTGGCGGGAAGGATACGCAGTATTTT
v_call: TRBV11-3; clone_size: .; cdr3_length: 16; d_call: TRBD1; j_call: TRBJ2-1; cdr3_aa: CASSPPGTGVGNEQFF; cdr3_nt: TGTGCCAGCAGCCCACCTGGGACAGGGGTTGGGAATGAGCAGTTCTTC
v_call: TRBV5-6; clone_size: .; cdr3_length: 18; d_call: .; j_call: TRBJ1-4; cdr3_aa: CASSLRVDGSGANEKLFF; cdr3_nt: TGTGCCAGCAGCTTACGAGTCGACGGATCAGGTGCTAATGAAAAACTGTTTTTT
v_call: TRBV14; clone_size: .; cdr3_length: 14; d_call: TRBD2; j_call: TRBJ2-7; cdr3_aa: CASSQAGGRYEQYF; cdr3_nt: TGTGCCAGCAGCCAAGCGGGGGGGCGTTACGAGCAGTACTTC
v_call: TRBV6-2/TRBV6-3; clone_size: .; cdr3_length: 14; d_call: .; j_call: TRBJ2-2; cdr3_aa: CASSLRPGSGELFF; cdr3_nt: TGTGCCAGCAGTTTGAGACCAGGGTCCGGGGAGCTGTTTTTT
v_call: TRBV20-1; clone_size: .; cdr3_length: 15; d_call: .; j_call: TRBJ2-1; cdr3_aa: CSASLGGASYNEQFF; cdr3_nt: TGCAGTGCTAGTCTGGGGGGGGCCTCCTACAATGAGCAGTTCTTC
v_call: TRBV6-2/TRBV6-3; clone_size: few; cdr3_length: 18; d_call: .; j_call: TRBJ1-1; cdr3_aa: CASSYRWASRSSVTEAFF; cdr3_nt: TGTGCCAGCAGTTACCGTTGGGCCAGTCGTTCGTCTGTCACTGAAGCTTTCTTT
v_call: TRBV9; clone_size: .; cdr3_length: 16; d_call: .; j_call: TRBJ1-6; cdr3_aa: CASSVASGFSNSPLHF; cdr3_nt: TGTGCCAGCAGCGTAGCTTCGGGGTTTAGTAATTCACCCCTCCACTTT
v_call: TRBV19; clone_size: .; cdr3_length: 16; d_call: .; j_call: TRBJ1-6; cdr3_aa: CASSPQDNLKNSPLHF; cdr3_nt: TGTGCCAGTAGTCCACAAGACAATTTGAAGAATTCACCCCTCCACTTT
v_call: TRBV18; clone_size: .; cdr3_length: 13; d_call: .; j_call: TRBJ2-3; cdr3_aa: CASSPPSTDTQYF; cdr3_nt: TGTGCCAGCTCACCGCCAAGCACAGATACGCAGTATTTT
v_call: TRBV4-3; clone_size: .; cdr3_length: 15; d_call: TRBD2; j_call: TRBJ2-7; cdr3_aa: CASSQELAETYEQYF; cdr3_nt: TGCGCCAGCAGCCAAGAGCTAGCGGAGACTTACGAGCAGTACTTC
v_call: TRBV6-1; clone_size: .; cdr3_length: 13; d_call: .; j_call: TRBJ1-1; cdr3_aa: CASSDRGDTEAFF; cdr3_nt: TGTGCCAGCAGTGACAGGGGAGACACTGAAGCTTTCTTT
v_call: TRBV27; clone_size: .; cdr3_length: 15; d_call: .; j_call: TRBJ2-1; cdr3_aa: CASTSTGISYNEQFF; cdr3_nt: TGTGCCAGCACATCTACAGGGATAAGCTACAATGAGCAGTTCTTC
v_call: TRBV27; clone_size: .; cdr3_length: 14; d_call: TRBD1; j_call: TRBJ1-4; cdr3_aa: CASSTDREGEKLFF; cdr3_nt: TGTGCCAGCAGTACGGACAGGGAAGGAGAAAAACTGTTTTTT
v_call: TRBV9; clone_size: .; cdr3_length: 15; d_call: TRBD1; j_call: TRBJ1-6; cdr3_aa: CASSVGQGGNSPLHF; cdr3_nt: TGTGCCAGCAGCGTAGGACAGGGTGGGAATTCACCCCTCCACTTT
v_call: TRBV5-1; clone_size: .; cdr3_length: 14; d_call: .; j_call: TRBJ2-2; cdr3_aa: CASSLGLAPGELFF; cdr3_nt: TGCGCCAGCAGCTTAGGGCTAGCCCCTGGGGAGCTGTTTTTT
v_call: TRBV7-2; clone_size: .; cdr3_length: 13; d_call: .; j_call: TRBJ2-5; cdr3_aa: CASNWGYGETQYF; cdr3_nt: TGTGCCAGCAACTGGGGGTACGGGGAGACCCAGTACTTC
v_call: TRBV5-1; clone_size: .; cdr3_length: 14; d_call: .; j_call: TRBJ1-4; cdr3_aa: CASSLTTPNEKLFF; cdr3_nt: TGCGCCAGCAGTCTGACAACCCCTAATGAAAAACTGTTTTTT
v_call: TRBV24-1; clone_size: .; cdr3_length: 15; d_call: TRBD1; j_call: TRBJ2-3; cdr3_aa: CATSGGTGIPDTQYF; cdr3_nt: TGTGCCACCAGTGGGGGGACAGGGATCCCAGATACGCAGTATTTT
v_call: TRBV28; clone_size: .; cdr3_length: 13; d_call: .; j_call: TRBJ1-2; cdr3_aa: CASSPGDHYGYTF; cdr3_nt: TGTGCCAGCAGCCCGGGGGACCACTATGGCTACACCTTC
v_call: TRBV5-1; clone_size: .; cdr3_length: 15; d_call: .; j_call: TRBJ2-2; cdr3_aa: CASSVGTLNTGELFF; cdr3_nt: TGCGCCAGCAGCGTCGGGACTTTGAACACCGGGGAGCTGTTTTTT
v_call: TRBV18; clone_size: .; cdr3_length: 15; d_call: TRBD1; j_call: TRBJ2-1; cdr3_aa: CASSPGTGSYNEQFF; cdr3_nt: TGTGCCAGCTCGCCCGGGACAGGGTCCTACAATGAGCAGTTCTTC
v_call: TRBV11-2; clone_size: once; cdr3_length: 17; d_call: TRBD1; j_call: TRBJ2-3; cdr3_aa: CASSLGVGTGPTDTQYF; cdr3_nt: TGTGCCAGCAGCTTAGGGGTCGGGACAGGCCCCACAGATACGCAGTATTTT
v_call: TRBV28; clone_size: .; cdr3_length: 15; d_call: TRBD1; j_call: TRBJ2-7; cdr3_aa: CASSYRATGGYEQYF; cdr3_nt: TGTGCCAGCAGCTACCGGGCGACAGGGGGCTACGAGCAGTACTTC
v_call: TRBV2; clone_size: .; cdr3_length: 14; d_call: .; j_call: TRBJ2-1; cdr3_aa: CASRTSGGSDEQFF; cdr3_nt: TGTGCCAGCAGGACATCTGGGGGTTCGGATGAGCAGTTCTTC
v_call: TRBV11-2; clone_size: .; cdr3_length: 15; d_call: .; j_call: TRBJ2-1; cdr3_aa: CASSLGVGAVYEQFF; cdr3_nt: TGTGCCAGCAGCTTAGGGGTGGGGGCGGTCTATGAGCAGTTCTTC
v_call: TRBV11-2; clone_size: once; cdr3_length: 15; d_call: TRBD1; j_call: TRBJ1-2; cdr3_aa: CASSLEGGAGYGYTF; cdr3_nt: TGTGCCAGCAGCTTAGAAGGGGGCGCAGGCTATGGCTACACCTTC
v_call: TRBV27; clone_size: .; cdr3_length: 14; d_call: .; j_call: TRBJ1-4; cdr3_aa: CASSRPGINEKLFF; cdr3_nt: TGTGCCAGCAGTCGACCCGGGATTAATGAAAAACTGTTTTTT
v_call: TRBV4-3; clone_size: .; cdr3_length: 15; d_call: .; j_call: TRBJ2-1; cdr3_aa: CASSQGGESERRRFF; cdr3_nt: TGCGCCAGCAGCCAAGGAGGCGAAAGCGAGCGCCGGCGGTTCTTC